This T cell receptor beta chain was obtained from a study of blood T cells in healthy people across ages (dated by TCRdb to about 2015). Regarding the research as a whole: In model experiments, template switching captured roughly one uniquely barcoded TCR beta cDNA molecule for every two T cells. The donors were split into four age groups: young (average around 15 years), middle-aged (roughly 39), aged (more than 60) and long-lived (about 74). Age-related changes in TCR beta repertoire diversity were measured in the study by deep sequencing normalized with unique cDNA molecular identifiers. Using the same blood draw, the study looked at two additional independent replicas of 1 million unique cDNA reads for two donors, one aged 18 to 30 and the other aged 80 or older. The paper's findings and limits, for the study overall: Estimates of total diversity from one million sequenced T cells were regarded as lower bounds and underestimates. Compared with the aged group, the long-lived group had more naive CD4+ T cells, fewer expanded clones and increased TCR diversity, suggesting age selection. Conclusive comparison of naive and antigen-experienced compartments was prevented by the profiling of bulk unsorted PBMCs. As age increased, observed TCR beta diversity per million T cells dropped in a roughly linear way, and a significant reduction was already evident by age about 40. Because the CMV infection status of the donors was unknown, age-related changes in expanded clonotypes may potentially have been confounded. A strong correlation was found between observed TCR beta diversity and the percentage of naive T cells measured by flow cytometry.

Inclusive of the bounding cysteine and phenylalanine, the CDR3 is 12 residues long. Of all the DNA, just the CDR3 is kept, 36 bases in frame from base 1. Per the germline V gene, SQVTM is the CDR1 and ANQGSEA is the CDR2. The V end gives up 7 bases and the J end 3 bases, leaving 1 base in the junction not matched to a gene. The library was generated by 5' RACE. The reads were generated on an Illumina HiSeq 2500. The second PCR ran for roughly 7 to 11 cycles and used a J-beta primer mix along with a sample-barcoded 5' primer. A template-switch 5' adaptor carrying 12 random nucleotides introduced a unique molecular identifier onto each TCR beta cDNA molecule. Each sample yielded at least 3 million CDR3-containing paired-end reads. All of the RNA was converted into first-strand cDNA using the Mint cDNA synthesis kit, with a TRBC-specific oligonucleotide serving as the primer. After uracil-DNA glycosylase treatment, a first 18-cycle PCR used universal primers M1SS and BC2_uni_R on all cDNA. On the study's bioinformatics: For normalization, 1 million high-quality reads, each with a distinct molecular identifier, were randomly selected from each sample. Reads sharing molecular identifiers were discarded rather than binned into consensus sequences. MiTCR, run with a Q25 quality threshold and the strictest error-elimination algorithm, handled CDR3 identification, clonotype clustering and error correction. Lower-bound total TCR beta diversity was estimated with a nonparametric unseen species model using Euler transformation. TCRdb ran its own pipeline on the public reads, namely fastp trimming at Q25 and MiXCR clone calling, and kept in-frame beta chains. Entries that share a CDR3 protein sequence are merged under the most common genes and DNA. The V and J calls were determined by TCRdb, not by the authors. Counted in this sample were around 520,000 distinct CDR3 sequences; about 26% of them appeared once. Jointly, the top ten make up 3% to 4% of the sample.

Donors were 39 systemically healthy Caucasian individuals from Russia aged about 6 to 100 years. About 10 milliliters of peripheral blood were drawn from each donor into EDTA-treated Vacutainer tubes. Ficoll-Paque density-gradient centrifugation was used to isolate PBMCs, with at least 7 million per sample. Total RNA was extracted from PBMCs with Trizol reagent, with at least 5.5 micrograms obtained per sample. For every donor, flow cytometry on a PBMC aliquot measured the percentage of naive CD45RAhigh/CD27high T cells. This clonotype showed up just a few times. Its antigen target is currently unknown. There are no base qualities to consult, and no much larger clone falls within one base. These data are also associated with another study on T cells of mothers and their children. Drawing on the second study: Nine systemically healthy Caucasian individuals, comprising three mothers and their six children, were included as donors. cDNA synthesis consumed the entire amount of extracted RNA, loaded at about 1.5 ug RNA in each 15 ul reaction. Sample barcodes and 2-4 random nucleotides were added via the M1S primer in the second PCR. Over 8 million TCR beta CDR3 reads were obtained for each mother, and around 2.7 million reads were obtained for each child. Thymic selection similarly shapes TCR recombination output in related and unrelated pairs, with minor effect from inherited differences. Normalized repertoire overlap was always found to be slightly, but never significantly, higher in related mother-child pairs than in unrelated mother-child pairs. With a sensitivity of about 100 clones per million clonotypes, no persistent microchimeric T cell clones were detected. The study used deep NGS to compare TCR beta repertoires of mothers and children, seeking features distinguishing related mother-child pairs from unrelated individuals. The mean age was roughly 36 +/- 4 years for the mothers and approximately 11 +/- 4 years for the children. Libraries were sequenced on Illumina HiSeq 2000 with 100+100 nt paired-end reads after adapter ligation with NEBNext reagents. To prevent cross-contamination, the mother and child libraries were prepared a month apart and were sequenced in separate runs. For each donor, somewhere between about 450,000 and 2,200,000 distinct TCR beta clonotypes were identified. Naive TCR beta clonotypes were estimated from low-frequency clonotypes matched to each donor's FACS-determined naive share, without sorting.

The sample taken for sequencing was blood. The rearrangement combines TRBV29-1 with TRBJ1-4; 8 junctional bases match TRBD1. The receptor was derived from a boy younger than 10 in good health. The sequenced DNA: TGCAGCGGGACAGGGCCTAATGAAAAACTGTTTTTT. Its translation is CSGTGPNEKLFF.